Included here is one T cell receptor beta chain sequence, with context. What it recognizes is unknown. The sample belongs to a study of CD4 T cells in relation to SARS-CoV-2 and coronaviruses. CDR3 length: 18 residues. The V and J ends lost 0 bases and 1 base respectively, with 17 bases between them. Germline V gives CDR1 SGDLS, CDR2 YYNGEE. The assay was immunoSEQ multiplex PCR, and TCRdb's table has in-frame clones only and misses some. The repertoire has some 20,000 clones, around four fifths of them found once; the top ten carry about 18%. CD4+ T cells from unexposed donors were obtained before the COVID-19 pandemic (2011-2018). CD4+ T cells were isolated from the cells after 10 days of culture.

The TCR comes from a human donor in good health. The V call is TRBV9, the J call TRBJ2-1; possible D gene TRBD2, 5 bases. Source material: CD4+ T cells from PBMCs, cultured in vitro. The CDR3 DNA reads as TGTGCCAGCAGCGTAGTTCCCTCGGAAGGACTTTCCTACAATGAGCAGTTCTTC. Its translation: CASSVVPSEGLSYNEQFF. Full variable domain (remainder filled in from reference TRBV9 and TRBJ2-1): DSGVTQTPKHLITATGQRVTLRCSPRSGDLSVYWYQQSLDQGLQFLIQYYNGEERAKGNILERFSAQQFPDLHSELNLSSLELGDSALYFCASSVVPSEGLSYNEQFFGPGTRLTVL.